A single sample gave rise to the 20 T cell receptor beta chains below, sequenced in a study of T cells after somatic rescue of genetic block. Method: immunoSEQ multiplex PCR; TCRdb's copy keeps in-frame clones and lacks some. The sample yields around 15,000 clones, about 70% seen once. The sequencing sample was made of peripheral blood mononuclear cells (PBMCs). Source of these receptors: a man aged 18 to 30.

The V and J genes are TRBV13 and TRBJ2-6; D ambiguous. V dropped 5 bases and J dropped 2 bases, with 13 bases sitting between them. This CDR3 spans 16 amino acids. Germline V CDR1 and CDR2: PRHDT, FYEKMQ (reference sequence). The CDR3 region is CASSPIFTPGANVLTF. The CDR3 nucleotides read TGTGCCAGCAGCCCAATTTTCACCCCTGGGGCCAACGTCCTGACTTTC.

This clone was counted a single time. The rearrangement joins TRBV6-5 to TRBJ2-7; tentative D call: TRBD2 (6 bases). V lost 1 base, J lost 6 bases, and 10 bases lay in between. From germline, CDR1 is MNHEY and CDR2 SVGAGI. There are 13 residues in the CDR3. The CDR3 region is CASSYFPGAEQYF. The CDR3 DNA sequence: TGTGCCAGCAGTTACTTTCCGGGAGCCGAGCAGTACTTC.

The chain links TRBV14 to TRBJ2-3; D unresolved. The germline V and J ends were trimmed by 8 bases and 8 bases, with 17 bases remaining between them. Germline-derived CDR1 and CDR2 are SGHDN and FVKESK. This CDR3 has 13 amino acids. The CDR3 DNA sequence: TGTGCCAGCCTACTAAATTTTACTGGTACGCAGTATTTT. Translation: CASLLNFTGTQYF.

This chain links TRBV6-5 with TRBJ2-2; the D gene is possibly TRBD2 (5 bases). Trimming shortened V by 4 bases and J by 6 bases, and 18 bases separated the two germline ends. The germline V gene encodes CDR1 MNHEY and CDR2 SVGAGI. This CDR3 contains 16 residues. CDR3 nucleotides: TGTGCCAGCAGTTCCCGGACTTCAAGATGGGCCGGGGAGCTGTTTTTT. Amino acids: CASSSRTSRWAGELFF.

The V gene is TRBV10-3, the J gene TRBJ1-2; D gene uncertain. The CDR3 has 15 residues. The V end was cut by 3 bases, the J end by 1 base, with 12 bases between. Germline assignment: CDR1 ENHRY and CDR2 SYGVKD. CDR3: CAISETALINYGYTF. Written as DNA, the CDR3 is TGTGCCATCAGTGAAACAGCCCTTATTAACTATGGCTACACCTTC.

This clone occurred once. This chain uses TRBV28 with TRBJ1-4, with 9 bases aligning to TRBD1. CDR3 size: 15 residues. CDR1 and CDR2 from the germline V gene are MDHEN and SYDVKM. V shed 5 bases, J shed 7 bases, and the junction held 8 bases outside the gene matches. CDR3: CASSQRQGVFEKLFF. CDR3 in DNA: TGTGCCAGCAGTCAAAGACAGGGGGTCTTTGAAAAACTGTTTTTT. The whole variable domain, filled in from reference TRBV28 and TRBJ1-4, reads DVKVTQSSRYLVKRTGEKVFLECVQDMDHENMFWYRQDPGLGLRLIYFSYDVKMKEKGDIPEGYSVSREKKERFSLILESASTNQTSMYLCASSQRQGVFEKLFFGSGTQLSVL.

V gene TRBV5-1 combines with J gene TRBJ1-5; tentative D call: TRBD1 (5 bases). The germline V and J ends were trimmed by 1 base and 2 bases, with 10 bases remaining between them. Germline loops: CDR1 SGHRS, CDR2 YFSETQ. The CDR3 extends over 15 amino acids. CDR3 coding DNA: TGCGCCAGCAGCTTGAGGGGCGAGGGCAATCAGCCCCAGCATTTT. Translation: CASSLRGEGNQPQHF.

V usage is TRBV7-2 and J usage is TRBJ1-5; D remains unclear. This CDR3 has 13 amino acids. V gave up 0 bases and J gave up 11 bases, with 11 bases separating them. In germline, CDR1 is SGHTA, CDR2 FQGNSA. The CDR3 sequence is CASSLAPFQTQHF. The CDR3 nucleotides are TGTGCCAGCAGCTTAGCCCCTTTCCAGACCCAGCATTTT. Using reference TRBV7-2 and TRBJ1-5 for the parts outside the CDR3, the full variable domain is GAGVSQSPSNKVTEKGKDVELRCDPISGHTALYWYRQSLGQGLEFLIYFQGNSAPDKSGLPSDRFSAERTGGSVSTLTIQRTQQEDSAVYLCASSLAPFQTQHFGDGTRLSIL.

This clone was counted between two and nine times. The chain carries TRBV6-4 and TRBJ1-6; no reliable D call. Germline assignment: CDR1 MRHNA and CDR2 SNTAGT. The CDR3 runs 16 residues. Trimming took off 6 bases at V and 7 bases at J, with 19 bases between the two ends. The CDR3 DNA sequence: TGTGCCAGCAGGGCGTCACCTACCATACGAAATTCACCCCTCCACTTT. As protein: CASRASPTIRNSPLHF.

The V call is TRBV19, the J call TRBJ2-3, with D possibly matching TRBD1 (6 bases). CDR3 length equals 16 residues. V dropped 6 bases and J dropped 0 bases, with 16 bases sitting between them. Germline CDR1 is LNHDA and CDR2 is SQIVND (reference sequence). CDR3 DNA: TGTGCCAGTAGGGCAGTAGGGACACCTAGCACAGATACGCAGTATTTT. This codes for CASRAVGTPSTDTQYF.

This clone was counted between two and nine times. The rearrangement joins TRBV5-1 to TRBJ1-2, with a weak D call TRBD1 (6 bases). The length of the CDR3 is 14 residues. Germline V lookup: CDR1 SGHRS, CDR2 YFSETQ. V was shortened by 4 bases and J by 8 bases, with 18 bases between the two germline ends. CDR3 region: CASSPDRGARGYTF. The CDR3 nucleotides read TGCGCCAGCAGCCCCGATCGGGGGGCGAGAGGCTACACCTTC.

This chain's CDR3 is CASSYSPGTGWGYTF. The CDR3 DNA follows: TGTGCCAGCAGTTACTCCCCTGGGACAGGGTGGGGCTACACCTTC. The V gene is TRBV6-5, the J gene TRBJ1-2, with 9 bases fitting TRBD1. With 0 bases clipped from V and 8 bases from J, the junction kept 7 bases outside the gene matches. Germline V lookup: CDR1 MNHEY, CDR2 SVGAGI. This CDR3 spans 15 amino acids.

The rearrangement uses TRBV19 and TRBJ1-1, with a tentative D call TRBD1 (6 bases). Trimming shortened V by 7 bases and J by 2 bases, and 11 bases separated the two germline ends. Per germline, CDR1 LNHDA and CDR2 SQIVND (reference sequence). CDR3 size: 13 residues. CDR3 in DNA: TGTGCCAGTACCAACAGGGCTAACACTGAAGCTTTCTTT. Its protein is CASTNRANTEAFF.

The chain couples TRBV18 to TRBJ2-7; D gene uncertain. The CDR3 covers 13 residues. The V gene lost 2 bases and the J gene lost 7 bases, with 12 bases spanning the gap. Germline loops: CDR1 KGHSH, CDR2 LQKENI. In DNA, the CDR3 is TGTGCCAGCTCACCAGCAAGCCGCTTGGAGCAGTACTTC. Amino acid sequence: CASSPASRLEQYF.

This clone was detected a few times. This sequence joins TRBV11-2 and TRBJ1-2; D not resolved. This CDR3 contains 15 residues. Trimming stripped 3 bases from V and 5 bases from J, with 16 bases between. CDR1 SGHAT and CDR2 FQNNGV come from the germline V gene. CDR3 protein: CASSLGGVARYGYTF. DNA of the CDR3: TGTGCCAGCAGCTTGGGTGGGGTGGCACGATATGGCTACACCTTC.

This rearrangement joins TRBV28 to TRBJ2-7; 7 bases agree with TRBD2. The CDR3 spans 12 residues. V shed 4 bases, J shed 6 bases, and the junction held 3 bases outside the gene matches. CDR1 is MDHEN, CDR2 SYDVKM, per germline. In DNA, the CDR3 is TGTGCCAGCAGTTACCCGGGAGGCGAGCAGTACTTC. Translation: CASSYPGGEQYF.

This clone was seen a single time. The chain uses TRBV7-9 and TRBJ2-6; 9 bases map to TRBD1. The CDR3 is made up of 18 amino acids. Unmatched junction bases numbered 6, after V lost 3 bases and J lost 0 bases. Germline lookup yields CDR1 SEHNR and CDR2 FQNEAQ (reference sequence). The CDR3 is CASSLRTGATSGANVLTF. As DNA, the CDR3 is TGTGCCAGCAGCTTGAGGACAGGGGCGACCTCTGGGGCCAACGTCCTGACTTTC.

This clone was observed a handful of times. This chain uses TRBV5-1 with TRBJ2-7; D may correspond to TRBD1 or TRBD2 (5 bases each). Trimming pared 3 bases from V and 2 bases from J, leaving 15 bases between. In germline, CDR1 is SGHRS, CDR2 YFSETQ. The CDR3 spans 15 residues. This CDR3 is CASSSLGEGAYEQYF. CDR3 DNA: TGCGCCAGCAGCTCCTTGGGGGAAGGGGCCTACGAGCAGTACTTC. The variable domain in full, with the rest retrieved from reference TRBV5-1 and TRBJ2-7, is KAGVTQTPRYLIKTRGQQVTLSCSPISGHRSVSWYQQTPGQGLQFLFEYFSETQRNKGNFPGRFSGRQFSNSRSEMNVSTLELGDSALYLCASSSLGEGAYEQYFGPGTRLTVT.

This chain links TRBV27 with TRBJ2-2; D gene unclear. CDR1 and CDR2 (germline): MNHEY, SMNVEV (reference sequence). Trimming left V 1 base short and J 6 bases short, with 6 bases between. The CDR3 is 13 residues long. The CDR3 protein is CASSLLGSGELFF. As DNA, the CDR3 is TGTGCCAGCAGTTTATTGGGTTCCGGGGAGCTGTTTTTT.

This chain connects TRBV27 to TRBJ2-3; 7 bases are shared with TRBD1. J was trimmed by 2 bases and V by 0 bases; bases with no gene match: 11. CDR1 and CDR2 from the germline V gene are MNHEY and SMNVEV (reference sequence). The CDR3 totals 18 residues. CDR3 region: CASSLSDPGQHYTDTQYF. For the CDR3, the DNA is TGTGCCAGCAGTTTATCGGACCCGGGACAGCATTACACAGATACGCAGTATTTT.